Sequencing of this T cell receptor (beta chain) was carried out in a study of T cell responses to AZD1222 COVID-19 vaccine. Here immunoSEQ multiplex PCR was the method, and the copy in TCRdb shows in-frame clones only, minus some. Here the sample spans fewer than 150,000 clones, about 91% being singletons. This clone was detected once. The receptor was derived from an adult in good health. The material sequenced was peripheral blood, taken on day 0 of AZD1222 vaccination.

This CDR3 reads CASSYTQGTGELFF. CDR3 nucleotide sequence: TGTGCCAGCAGTTACACCCAGGGCACCGGGGAGCTGTTTTTT. The rearrangement uses TRBV6-2 or TRBV6-3 and TRBJ2-2; a weak D match, TRBD1 (5 bases). Germline V gene lookup returns CDR1 MNHEY and CDR2 SVGEGT. This CDR3 contains 14 residues. V lost 2 bases to trimming and J lost 4 bases, with 8 bases between them.